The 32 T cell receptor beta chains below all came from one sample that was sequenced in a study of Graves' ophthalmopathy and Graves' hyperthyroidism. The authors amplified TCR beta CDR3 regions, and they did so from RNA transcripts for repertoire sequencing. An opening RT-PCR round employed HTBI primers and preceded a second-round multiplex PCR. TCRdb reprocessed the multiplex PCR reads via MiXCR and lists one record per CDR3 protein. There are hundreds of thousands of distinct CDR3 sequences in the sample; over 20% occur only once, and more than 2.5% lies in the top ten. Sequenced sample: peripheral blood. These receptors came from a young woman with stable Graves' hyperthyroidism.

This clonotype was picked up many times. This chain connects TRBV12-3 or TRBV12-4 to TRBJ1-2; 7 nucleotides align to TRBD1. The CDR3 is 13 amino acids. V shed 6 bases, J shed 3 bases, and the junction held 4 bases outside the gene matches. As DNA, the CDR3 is TGTGCCAGCAGCTTCGGGACAGACTATGGCTACACCTTC. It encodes CASSFGTDYGYTF.

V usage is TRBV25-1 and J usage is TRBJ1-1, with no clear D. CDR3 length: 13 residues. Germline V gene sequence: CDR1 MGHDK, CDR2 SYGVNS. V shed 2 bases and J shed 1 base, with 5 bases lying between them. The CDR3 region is CASSELKNTEAFF. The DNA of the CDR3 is TGTGCCAGCAGTGAACTCAAGAACACTGAAGCTTTCTTT.

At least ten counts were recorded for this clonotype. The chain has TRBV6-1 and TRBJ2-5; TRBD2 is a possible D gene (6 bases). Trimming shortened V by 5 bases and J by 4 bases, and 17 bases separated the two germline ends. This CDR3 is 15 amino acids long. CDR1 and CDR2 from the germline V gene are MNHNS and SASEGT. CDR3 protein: CASSTPGSGGETQYF. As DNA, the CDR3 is TGTGCCAGCAGTACCCCGGGATCCGGGGGAGAGACCCAGTACTTC.

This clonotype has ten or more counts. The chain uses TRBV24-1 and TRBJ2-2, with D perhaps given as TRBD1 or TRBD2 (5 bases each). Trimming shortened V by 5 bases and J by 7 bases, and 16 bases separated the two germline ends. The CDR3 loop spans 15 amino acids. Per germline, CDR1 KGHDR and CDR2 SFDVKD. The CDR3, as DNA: TGTGCCACCAGTGCCCTCGGGGCAGCCGACGGGGAGCTGTTTTTT. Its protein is CATSALGAADGELFF.

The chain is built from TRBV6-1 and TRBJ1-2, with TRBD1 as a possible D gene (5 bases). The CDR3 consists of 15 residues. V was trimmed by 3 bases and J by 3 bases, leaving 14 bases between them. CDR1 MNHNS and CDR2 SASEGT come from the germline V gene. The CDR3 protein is CASSEMGRAYYGYTF. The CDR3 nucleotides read TGTGCCAGCAGTGAGATGGGCAGGGCCTACTATGGCTACACCTTC.

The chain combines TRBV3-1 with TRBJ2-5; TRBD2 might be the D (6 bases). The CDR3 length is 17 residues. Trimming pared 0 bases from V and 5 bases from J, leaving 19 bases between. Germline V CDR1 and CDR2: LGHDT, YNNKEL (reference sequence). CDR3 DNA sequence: TGTGCCAGCAGCCAAGATTCTACGGGGGATCCGGGCGAGACCCAGTACTTC. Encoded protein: CASSQDSTGDPGETQYF.

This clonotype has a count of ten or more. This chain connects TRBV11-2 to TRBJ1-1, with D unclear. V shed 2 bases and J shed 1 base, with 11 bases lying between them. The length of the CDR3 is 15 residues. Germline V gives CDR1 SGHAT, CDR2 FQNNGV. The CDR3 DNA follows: TGTGCCAGCAGCTTAATGCGGTTTAAGAACACTGAAGCTTTCTTT. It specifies CASSLMRFKNTEAFF. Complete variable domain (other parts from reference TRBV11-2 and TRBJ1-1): EAGVAQSPRYKIIEKRQSVAFWCNPISGHATLYWYQQILGQGPKLLIQFQNNGVVDDSQLPKDRFSAERLKGVDSTLKIQPAKLEDSAVYLCASSLMRFKNTEAFFGQGTRLTVV.

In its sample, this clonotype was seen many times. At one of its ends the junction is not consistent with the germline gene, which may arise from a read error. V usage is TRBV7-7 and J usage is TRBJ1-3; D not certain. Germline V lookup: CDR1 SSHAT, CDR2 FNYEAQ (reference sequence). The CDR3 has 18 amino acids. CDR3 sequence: CASSPSPVGDLSGNTIYF. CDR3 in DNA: TGTGCTAGCAGCCCTTCCCCTGTAGGCGACCTCTCTGGAAACACCATATATTTT.

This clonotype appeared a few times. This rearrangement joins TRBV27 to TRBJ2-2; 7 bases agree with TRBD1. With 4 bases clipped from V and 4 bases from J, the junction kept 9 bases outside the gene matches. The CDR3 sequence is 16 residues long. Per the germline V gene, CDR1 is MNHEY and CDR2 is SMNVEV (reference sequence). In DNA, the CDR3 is TGTGCCAGCAGTTCCCCAGACAGGGCCATCACCGGGGAGCTGTTTTTT. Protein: CASSSPDRAITGELFF.

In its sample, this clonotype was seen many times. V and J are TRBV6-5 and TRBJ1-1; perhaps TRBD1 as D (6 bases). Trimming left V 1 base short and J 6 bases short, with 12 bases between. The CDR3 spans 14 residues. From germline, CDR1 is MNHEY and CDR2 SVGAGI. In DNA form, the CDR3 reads TGTGCCAGCAGTTACTTCCAGGACAGCGCTGAAGCTTTCTTT. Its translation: CASSYFQDSAEAFF.

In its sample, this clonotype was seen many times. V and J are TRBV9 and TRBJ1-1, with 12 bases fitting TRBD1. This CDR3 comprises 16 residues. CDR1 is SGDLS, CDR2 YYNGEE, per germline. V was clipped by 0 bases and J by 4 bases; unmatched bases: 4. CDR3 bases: TGTGCCAGCAGCGTAGAGGGGACAGGGGGCTTCACTGAAGCTTTCTTT. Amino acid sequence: CASSVEGTGGFTEAFF.

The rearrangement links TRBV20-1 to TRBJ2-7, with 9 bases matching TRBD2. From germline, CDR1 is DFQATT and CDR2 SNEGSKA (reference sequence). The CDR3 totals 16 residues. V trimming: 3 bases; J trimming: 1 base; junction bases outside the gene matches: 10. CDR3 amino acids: CSARGPSSGASYEQYF. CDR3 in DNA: TGCAGTGCTAGGGGTCCGTCTAGCGGGGCATCCTACGAGCAGTACTTC.

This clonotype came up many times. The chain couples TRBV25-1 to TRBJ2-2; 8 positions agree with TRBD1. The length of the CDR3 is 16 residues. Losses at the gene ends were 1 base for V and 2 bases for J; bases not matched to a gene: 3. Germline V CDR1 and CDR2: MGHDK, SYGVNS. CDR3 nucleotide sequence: TGTGCCAGCAGTGAATCGGACAGGGCCAACACCGGGGAGCTGTTTTTT. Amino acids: CASSESDRANTGELFF.

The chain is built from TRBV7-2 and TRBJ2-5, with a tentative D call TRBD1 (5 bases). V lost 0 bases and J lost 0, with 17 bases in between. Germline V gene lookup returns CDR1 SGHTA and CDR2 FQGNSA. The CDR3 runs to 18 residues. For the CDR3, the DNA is TGTGCCAGCAGCTTAGCGTTCTTCGGAACAGGATACCAAGAGACCCAGTACTTC. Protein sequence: CASSLAFFGTGYQETQYF.

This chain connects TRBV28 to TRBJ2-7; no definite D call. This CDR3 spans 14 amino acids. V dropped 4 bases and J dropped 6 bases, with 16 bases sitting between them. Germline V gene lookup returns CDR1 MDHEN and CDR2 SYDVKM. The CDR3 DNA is TGTGCCAGCAGTTGTTCCGTACGACCCTGCGAGCAGTACTTC. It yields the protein CASSCSVRPCEQYF.

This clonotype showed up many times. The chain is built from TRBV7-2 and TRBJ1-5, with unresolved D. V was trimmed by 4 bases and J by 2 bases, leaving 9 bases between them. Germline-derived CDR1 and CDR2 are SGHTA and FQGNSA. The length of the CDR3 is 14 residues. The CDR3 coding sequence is TGTGCCAGCAGCTCTAGGACCGGCAATCAGCCCCAGCATTTT. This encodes CASSSRTGNQPQHF.

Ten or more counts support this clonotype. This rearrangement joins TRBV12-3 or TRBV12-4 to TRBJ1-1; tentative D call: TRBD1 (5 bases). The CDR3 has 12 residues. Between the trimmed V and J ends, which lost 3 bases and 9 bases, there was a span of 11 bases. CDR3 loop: CASSFGQGKAFF. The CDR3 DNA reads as TGTGCCAGCAGTTTTGGGCAGGGAAAAGCTTTCTTT.

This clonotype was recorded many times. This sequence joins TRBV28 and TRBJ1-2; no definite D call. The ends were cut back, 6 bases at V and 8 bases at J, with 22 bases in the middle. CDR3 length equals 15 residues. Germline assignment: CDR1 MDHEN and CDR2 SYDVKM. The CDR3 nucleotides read TGTGCCAGCAGACTTGAAGTTCGGCGGGGAGGAGGCTACACCTTC. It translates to CASRLEVRRGGGYTF.

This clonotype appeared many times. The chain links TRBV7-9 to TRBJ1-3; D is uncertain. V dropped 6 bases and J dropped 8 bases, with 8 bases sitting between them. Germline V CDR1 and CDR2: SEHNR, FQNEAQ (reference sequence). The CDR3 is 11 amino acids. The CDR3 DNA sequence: TGTGCCAGCAGTCGGCCTGACACCATATATTTT. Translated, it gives CASSRPDTIYF.

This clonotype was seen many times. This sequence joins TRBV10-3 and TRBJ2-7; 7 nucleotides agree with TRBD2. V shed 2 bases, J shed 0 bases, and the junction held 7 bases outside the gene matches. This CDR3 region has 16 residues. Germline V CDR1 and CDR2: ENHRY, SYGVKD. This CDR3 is CAISEGLVIPSYEQYF. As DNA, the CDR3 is TGTGCCATCAGTGAGGGACTAGTTATTCCCTCCTACGAGCAGTACTTC.

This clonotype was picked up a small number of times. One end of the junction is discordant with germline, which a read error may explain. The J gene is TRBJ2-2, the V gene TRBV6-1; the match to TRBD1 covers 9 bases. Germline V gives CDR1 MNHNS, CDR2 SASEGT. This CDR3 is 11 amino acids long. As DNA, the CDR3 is TGTGCCAGCAGTGAACCCGGGACAGGGACTTTT. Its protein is CASSEPGTGTF.

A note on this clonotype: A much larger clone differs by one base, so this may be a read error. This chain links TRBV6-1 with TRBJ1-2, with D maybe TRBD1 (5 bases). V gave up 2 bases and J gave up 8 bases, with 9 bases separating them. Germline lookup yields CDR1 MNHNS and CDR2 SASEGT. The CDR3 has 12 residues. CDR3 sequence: CASSESRGGYTF. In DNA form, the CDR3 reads TGTGCCAGCAGTGAATCAAGGGGCGGCTACACCTTC.

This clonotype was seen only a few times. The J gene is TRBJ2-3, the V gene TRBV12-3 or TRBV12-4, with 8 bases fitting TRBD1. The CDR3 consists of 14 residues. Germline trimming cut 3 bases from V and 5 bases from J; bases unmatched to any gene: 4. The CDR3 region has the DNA TGTGCCAGCAGTTTCGGACAGGGTGGAGATACGCAGTATTTT. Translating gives CASSFGQGGDTQYF.

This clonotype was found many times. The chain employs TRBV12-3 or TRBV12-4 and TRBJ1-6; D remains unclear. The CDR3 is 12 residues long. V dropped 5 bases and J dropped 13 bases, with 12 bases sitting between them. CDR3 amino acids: CASSPYNEPLHF. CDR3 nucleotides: TGTGCCAGCAGTCCCTACAATGAGCCCCTCCACTTT.

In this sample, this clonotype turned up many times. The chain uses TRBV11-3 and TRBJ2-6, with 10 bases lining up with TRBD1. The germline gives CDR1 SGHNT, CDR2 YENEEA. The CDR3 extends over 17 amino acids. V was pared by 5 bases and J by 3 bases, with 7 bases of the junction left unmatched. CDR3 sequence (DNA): TGTGCCAGCAGCCCCGGGACAGGGGTATTTGGGGCCAACGTCCTGACTTTC. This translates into CASSPGTGVFGANVLTF.

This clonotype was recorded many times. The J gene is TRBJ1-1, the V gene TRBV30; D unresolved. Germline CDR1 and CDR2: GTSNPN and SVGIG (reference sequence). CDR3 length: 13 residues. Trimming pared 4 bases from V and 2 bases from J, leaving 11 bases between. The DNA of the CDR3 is TGTGCCTGGAACCTGGCCGTTAACACTGAAGCTTTCTTT. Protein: CAWNLAVNTEAFF.

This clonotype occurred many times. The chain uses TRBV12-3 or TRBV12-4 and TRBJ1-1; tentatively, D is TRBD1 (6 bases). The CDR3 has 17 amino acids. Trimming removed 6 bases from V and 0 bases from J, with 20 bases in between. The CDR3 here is CASRRVGGVVLNTEAFF. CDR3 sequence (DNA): TGTGCCAGCAGGCGGGTAGGGGGGGTGGTTTTGAACACTGAAGCTTTCTTT.

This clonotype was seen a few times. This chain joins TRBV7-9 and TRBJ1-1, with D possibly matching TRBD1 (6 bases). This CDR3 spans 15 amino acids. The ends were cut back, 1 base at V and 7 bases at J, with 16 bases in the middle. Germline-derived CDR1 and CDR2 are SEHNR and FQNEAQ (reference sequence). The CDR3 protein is CASSLESGARSEAFF. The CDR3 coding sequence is TGTGCCAGCAGCTTAGAATCAGGGGCTAGAAGTGAAGCTTTCTTT.

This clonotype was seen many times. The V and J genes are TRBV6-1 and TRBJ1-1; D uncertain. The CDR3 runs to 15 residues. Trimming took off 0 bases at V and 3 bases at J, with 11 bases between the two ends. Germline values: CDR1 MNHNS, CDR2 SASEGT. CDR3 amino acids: CASSEALDGYTEAFF. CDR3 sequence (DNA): TGTGCCAGCAGTGAAGCCCTGGACGGATACACTGAAGCTTTCTTT.

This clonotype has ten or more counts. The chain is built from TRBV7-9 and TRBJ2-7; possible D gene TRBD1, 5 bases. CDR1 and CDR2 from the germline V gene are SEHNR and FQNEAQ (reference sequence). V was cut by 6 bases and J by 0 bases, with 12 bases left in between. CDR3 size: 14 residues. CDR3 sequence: CASRFDSSSYEQYF. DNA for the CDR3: TGTGCCAGCAGATTTGACAGCAGCTCCTACGAGCAGTACTTC.

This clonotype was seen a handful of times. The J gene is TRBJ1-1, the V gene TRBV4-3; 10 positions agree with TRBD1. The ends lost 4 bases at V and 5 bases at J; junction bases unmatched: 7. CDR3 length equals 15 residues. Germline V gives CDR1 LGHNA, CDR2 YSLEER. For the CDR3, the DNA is TGCGCCAGCAGCCGAAACGGACAGGGGGGGACTGAAGCTTTCTTT. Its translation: CASSRNGQGGTEAFF.

The CDR3 DNA is TGTGCCAGCAGCTTAGTTGGCGGTTCCAACTATGGCTACACCTTC. It codes for CASSLVGGSNYGYTF. The chain employs TRBV11-3 and TRBJ1-2; D not certain. Germline V gives CDR1 SGHNT, CDR2 YENEEA. V lost 1 base and J lost 2, with 11 bases in between. The CDR3 runs 15 residues.